These 31 T cell receptor beta chains were sequenced from one sample in a study of blood T cell repertoires in COVID-19. TCRdb's table, derived via immunoSEQ multiplex PCR, lists solely in-frame clones and lacks some. The sample comprises some 370,000 clones, around 87% of which are singletons, and about 10% rests with the top ten. The sequencing sample was made of peripheral blood. These receptors came from a woman in her 30s with COVID-19, enrolled during active disease.

The rearrangement joins TRBV11-2 to TRBJ2-7; D is perhaps TRBD1 (6 bases). V gave up 0 bases and J gave up 2 bases, with 17 bases separating them. CDR1 is SGHAT, CDR2 FQNNGV, per germline. The CDR3 extends over 17 amino acids. CDR3 residues: CASSLDSLQGKTYEQYF. In nucleotides, the CDR3 is TGTGCCAGCAGCTTAGATTCCCTACAGGGTAAGACCTACGAGCAGTACTTC.

The rearrangement uses TRBV29-1 and TRBJ2-5, with 8 bases lining up with TRBD1. The CDR3 consists of 13 residues. V trimming: 2 bases; J trimming: 5 bases; junction bases outside the gene matches: 4. Germline CDR1 reads SQVTM; CDR2 reads ANQGSEA. In nucleotides, the CDR3 is TGCAGCGTTGAACAGGGGGCTTATGAGACCCAGTACTTC. It yields the protein CSVEQGAYETQYF.

The V and J genes are TRBV7-9 and TRBJ2-7; D is undetermined. The CDR3 length is 12 residues. Trimming shortened V by 2 bases and J by 2 bases, and 4 bases separated the two germline ends. Germline values: CDR1 SEHNR, CDR2 FQNEAQ (reference sequence). The chain's CDR3 is CASSLTPYEQYF. DNA for the CDR3: TGTGCCAGCAGCTTAACACCCTACGAGCAGTACTTC.

This clone was observed a single time. The rearrangement uses TRBV2 and TRBJ2-7; 13 bases are a match to TRBD2. CDR3 length: 15 residues. Trimming took 6 bases from V and 4 from J; bases not matched to a gene: 6. In germline, CDR1 is SNHLY, CDR2 FYNNEI. CDR3 region: CASRGLAGAGYEQYF. The CDR3, as DNA: TGTGCCAGCAGAGGACTAGCGGGAGCGGGTTACGAGCAGTACTTC.

This clone has only one observation. The rearrangement uses TRBV6-1 and TRBJ2-7; 8 bases match TRBD1. The CDR3 covers 14 residues. Per the germline V gene, CDR1 is MNHNS and CDR2 is SASEGT. V lost 3 bases and J lost 3; bases outside the gene matches: 4. CDR3 amino acids: CASSDGTGGYEQYF. CDR3 nucleotides: TGTGCCAGCAGTGACGGGACAGGAGGCTACGAGCAGTACTTC.

The J gene is TRBJ2-7, the V gene TRBV5-1, with TRBD1 identical over 7 bases. From germline, CDR1 is SGHRS and CDR2 YFSETQ. V shed 4 bases and J 5 bases; nucleotides not matched to a gene: 9. This CDR3 region has 14 residues. In DNA form, the CDR3 reads TGCGCCAGCAGCCACGACAGGGTGGACAACGAGCAGTACTTC. Translation gives CASSHDRVDNEQYF.

This chain links TRBV29-1 with TRBJ2-7, with D possibly matching TRBD1 (6 bases). Between the trimmed V and J ends, which lost 5 bases and 5 bases, there was a span of 13 bases. Germline V gene sequence: CDR1 SQVTM, CDR2 ANQGSEA. The CDR3 totals 12 residues. The CDR3 sequence: CSVSRGRDEQYF. CDR3 in DNA: TGCAGCGTTTCCAGGGGCCGGGACGAGCAGTACTTC.

The chain joins TRBV2 to TRBJ2-7; D uncertain. The germline V gene encodes CDR1 SNHLY and CDR2 FYNNEI. V was trimmed by 4 bases and J by 0 bases, leaving 16 bases between them. This CDR3 spans 16 amino acids. This chain's CDR3 is CASSGLPPYSSYEQYF. CDR3 bases: TGTGCCAGCAGTGGCCTCCCGCCCTATAGCTCCTACGAGCAGTACTTC.

CDR3: CASSRGTSGRGSSYNEQFF. Written as DNA, the CDR3 is TGCGCCAGCAGCCGAGGGACTAGCGGGAGAGGGAGCTCCTACAATGAGCAGTTCTTC. The chain is built from TRBV4-3 and TRBJ2-1; 14 bases fit TRBD2. CDR3 length: 19 residues. The germline CDR1 and CDR2 sequences are LGHNA and YSLEER. V was clipped by 4 bases and J by 0 bases; unmatched bases: 8.

The genes are TRBV6-5 and TRBJ2-1, with D possibly being TRBD2 (5 bases). The V end lost 10 bases, the J end lost 5 bases, and 12 bases lay between the germline ends. Germline V gives CDR1 MNHEY, CDR2 SVGAGI. This CDR3 has 12 amino acids. CDR3 nucleotides: TGTGCCACGGGGAATGGGGACAATGAGCAGTTCTTC. It encodes CATGNGDNEQFF.

The rearrangement links TRBV18 to TRBJ1-5; TRBD1 agrees at 7 bases. The CDR3 is made up of 17 amino acids. The germline V gene encodes CDR1 KGHSH and CDR2 LQKENI. J gave up 2 bases and V 3 bases, and 10 bases lay outside the gene matches. The CDR3 spells CASSPRPGQARNQPQHF. CDR3 sequence (DNA): TGTGCCAGCTCACCGCGTCCTGGACAGGCCCGCAATCAGCCCCAGCATTTT.

This clone was observed a handful of times. The V gene is TRBV6-4, the J gene TRBJ2-1; the D gene is possibly TRBD2 (6 bases). V lost 0 bases and J lost 0, with 6 bases in between. CDR1 and CDR2 from the germline V gene are MRHNA and SNTAGT. This CDR3 is built from 15 residues. The CDR3 loop is CASSDSAGSYNEQFF. CDR3 bases: TGTGCCAGCAGTGACTCAGCGGGCTCCTACAATGAGCAGTTCTTC.

This clone was counted only a few times. This chain's CDR3 is CASRDREPLLYEQYF. In DNA, the CDR3 is TGTGCCTCCCGGGACAGGGAACCCCTGCTCTACGAGCAGTACTTC. This rearrangement joins TRBV24-1 to TRBJ2-7; 9 bases are a match to TRBD1. The CDR3 sequence is 15 residues long. With 12 bases clipped from V and 3 bases from J, the junction kept 14 bases outside the gene matches. Germline V gene data show CDR1 as KGHDR and CDR2 as SFDVKD.

The genes are TRBV19 and TRBJ2-7; TRBD2 matches at 7 bases. The CDR3 is 14 residues long. The germline V gene encodes CDR1 LNHDA and CDR2 SQIVND (reference sequence). After removal of 2 bases from V and 7 bases from J, the junction contained 8 bases not matched to a gene. CDR3 sequence (DNA): TGTGCCAGTAGTATATCGCGGGAGTCTACGGAGCAGTACTTC. Translating gives CASSISRESTEQYF. The whole variable domain, filled in from reference TRBV19 and TRBJ2-7, reads DGGITQSPKYLFRKEGQNVTLSCEQNLNHDAMYWYRQDPGQGLRLIYYSQIVNDFQKGDIAEGYSVSREKKESFPLTVTSAQKNPTAFYLCASSISRESTEQYFGPGTRLTVT.

V and J are TRBV5-4 and TRBJ2-5; D not resolved. Per germline, CDR1 SGHNT and CDR2 YYREEE (reference sequence). Trimming removed 4 bases from V and 3 bases from J, with 13 bases in between. The CDR3 length is 14 residues. The CDR3 nucleotides read TGTGCCAGCAGCCCCCGGCGGTCGGAAGAGACCCAGTACTTC. Residues: CASSPRRSEETQYF. Supplemented by reference TRBV5-4 and TRBJ2-5, the full variable domain reads ETGVTQSPTHLIKTRGQQVTLRCSSQSGHNTVSWYQQALGQGPQFIFQYYREEENGRGNFPPRFSGLQFPNYSSELNVNALELDDSALYLCASSPRRSEETQYFGPGTRLLVL.

This clone has only one observation. The rearrangement joins TRBV5-4 to TRBJ2-1, with TRBD1 matching over 9 bases. Germline CDR1 is SGHNT and CDR2 is YYREEE (reference sequence). The length of the CDR3 is 14 residues. V was pared by 0 bases and J by 7 bases, with 2 bases of the junction left unmatched. The DNA of the CDR3 is TGTGCCAGCAGCTTGGGAGGACAGGGGAATGAGCAGTTCTTC. This sequence encodes CASSLGGQGNEQFF.

This chain joins TRBV25-1 and TRBJ2-7, with 7 positions matching TRBD1. The CDR3 contains 13 residues. The trim removed 2 bases at V and 2 bases at J, leaving 0 bases unmatched. The V gene's germline CDR1 is MGHDK and CDR2 SYGVNS. The CDR3 DNA is TGTGCCAGCAGTGAAGACAGGGCCTACGAGCAGTACTTC. Translation gives CASSEDRAYEQYF.

V usage is TRBV11-3 and J usage is TRBJ1-4; 8 bases fit TRBD1. The V and J ends lost 11 bases and 7 bases, in that order; junction bases with no gene match: 15. Germline V CDR1 and CDR2: SGHNT, YENEEA. This CDR3 is 15 amino acids long. The CDR3 region has the DNA TGTGCCCCCCCAGATGGGCAGGGGGCATTTGAAAAACTGTTTTTT. Amino acid sequence: CAPPDGQGAFEKLFF.

This rearrangement joins TRBV7-2 to TRBJ2-7; 9 bases are shared with TRBD1. J lost 6 bases, V lost 1 base, and 13 bases had no gene match. The CDR3 consists of 17 residues. The germline V gene encodes CDR1 SGHTA and CDR2 FQGNSA. This CDR3 is CASSLGPPGTGQGEQYF. The CDR3 coding sequence is TGTGCCAGCAGCTTAGGACCCCCCGGGACAGGGCAAGGCGAGCAGTACTTC.

This clone has only one observation. The genes are TRBV19 and TRBJ1-5; unclear D gene. CDR1 is LNHDA, CDR2 SQIVND, per germline (reference sequence). This CDR3 has 12 amino acids. V was cut by 6 bases and J by 1 base, with 4 bases left in between. CDR3 in amino acids: CASSYSNQPQHF. The CDR3, as DNA: TGTGCCAGTAGCTACAGCAATCAGCCCCAGCATTTT.

This clone has a handful of counts. The sample contains more than one DNA sequence encoding this CDR3. The chain is built from TRBV6-5 and TRBJ1-5; 8 bases line up with TRBD1. CDR1 and CDR2 (germline): MNHEY, SVGAGI. There are 13 residues in the CDR3. The V gene end was trimmed by 6 bases and the J gene end by 4 bases; junction bases not matched to a gene: 2. The CDR3 loop is CASSRDRNQPQHF. The CDR3 DNA reads as TGTGCCAGCAGCCGGGACAGGAATCAGCCCCAGCATTTT.

This clone was counted a single time. The chain links TRBV24-1 to TRBJ2-7; possibly TRBD2 for D (5 bases). Germline assignment: CDR1 KGHDR and CDR2 SFDVKD. V was pared by 0 bases and J by 4 bases, with 30 bases between. The CDR3 sequence is 21 residues long. Here the CDR3 reads CATSDLRGFLCYRVNDYEQYF. The CDR3 nucleotides are TGTGCCACCAGTGATTTGCGGGGTTTTCTCTGTTATCGTGTTAATGATTACGAGCAGTACTTC.

In this sample, this clone turned up many times. The V call is TRBV2, the J call TRBJ1-4; 9 bases map to TRBD1. CDR1 and CDR2 (germline): SNHLY, FYNNEI. CDR3 length: 15 amino acids. The V segment lost 4 bases and the J segment 8 bases; nucleotides outside the gene matches: 8. For the CDR3, the DNA is TGTGCCAGCAGTGCCACCGGGACAGGGCACGAAAAACTGTTTTTT. It specifies CASSATGTGHEKLFF.

V gene TRBV18 combines with J gene TRBJ1-1; D perhaps matches TRBD1 (5 bases). This CDR3 region has 13 residues. The V and J ends lost 8 bases and 3 bases respectively, with 13 bases between them. Germline V gives CDR1 KGHSH, CDR2 LQKENI. CDR3 amino acids: CASRSGGDTEAFF. CDR3 DNA sequence: TGTGCCAGCCGCAGTGGAGGGGACACTGAAGCTTTCTTT.

The genes are TRBV10-3 and TRBJ1-3, with a tentative D call TRBD1 (6 bases). Trimming pared 5 bases from V and 2 bases from J, leaving 10 bases between. CDR3 size: 14 residues. In germline, CDR1 is ENHRY, CDR2 SYGVKD. The CDR3 sequence is CAISSGGTGNTIYF. The CDR3 DNA reads TGTGCCATCAGTTCTGGGGGCACTGGAAACACCATATATTTT.

The J gene is TRBJ2-7, the V gene TRBV28, with D possibly matching TRBD1 (5 bases). Germline CDR1 reads MDHEN; CDR2 reads SYDVKM. V was shortened by 6 bases and J by 7 bases, with 16 bases between the two germline ends. The CDR3 runs 13 residues. The CDR3 DNA follows: TGTGCCAGCAGCCCACAGGTTCGTCAGGAGCAGTACTTC. Residues: CASSPQVRQEQYF.

The chain links TRBV19 to TRBJ2-3; TRBD2 agrees at 8 bases. The CDR3 has 14 amino acids. CDR1 LNHDA and CDR2 SQIVND come from the germline V gene (reference sequence). The V segment lost 7 bases and the J segment 5 bases; nucleotides outside the gene matches: 8. CDR3 amino acids: CASTDGRAEDTQYF. The DNA of the CDR3 is TGTGCCAGTACGGACGGGAGGGCCGAAGATACGCAGTATTTT.

The rearrangement uses TRBV4-2 and TRBJ2-7; D uncertain. The CDR3 extends over 14 amino acids. Germline assignment: CDR1 LGHNA and CDR2 YNFKEQ. Deletions cut 0 bases from V and 2 bases from J, with 8 bases between. The CDR3 sequence: CASSQDKLAYEQYF. CDR3 nucleotide sequence: TGTGCCAGCAGCCAAGATAAGCTAGCCTACGAGCAGTACTTC.

J is TRBJ2-7 and V is TRBV7-2; D may be TRBD2 (5 bases). The CDR3 has 13 amino acids. Trimming removed 5 bases from V and 5 bases from J, with 13 bases in between. Germline loops: CDR1 SGHTA, CDR2 FQGNSA. CDR3 bases: TGTGCCAGCAGCCCACCAGGACTGAACGAGCAGTACTTC. It yields the protein CASSPPGLNEQYF. Complete variable domain (other parts from reference TRBV7-2 and TRBJ2-7): GAGVSQSPSNKVTEKGKDVELRCDPISGHTALYWYRQSLGQGLEFLIYFQGNSAPDKSGLPSDRFSAERTGGSVSTLTIQRTQQEDSAVYLCASSPPGLNEQYFGPGTRLTVT.

The V gene is TRBV2, the J gene TRBJ2-4, with TRBD2 matching 14 bases. V lost 6 bases and J lost 9; bases outside the gene matches: 4. Germline V gene lookup returns CDR1 SNHLY and CDR2 FYNNEI. The CDR3 covers 14 residues. The CDR3, as DNA: TGTGCCAGCAGAGGACTAGCGGGGGGCGGCATTCAGTACTTC. Translating it yields CASRGLAGGGIQYF.

The rearrangement uses TRBV19 and TRBJ2-7, with 9 bases aligning to TRBD1. Unmatched junction bases numbered 2, after V lost 5 bases and J lost 3 bases. The CDR3 totals 13 residues. Germline V CDR1 and CDR2: LNHDA, SQIVND (reference sequence). DNA of the CDR3: TGTGCCAGTAGTCTGACAGGGGGCTACGAGCAGTACTTC. This codes for CASSLTGGYEQYF.